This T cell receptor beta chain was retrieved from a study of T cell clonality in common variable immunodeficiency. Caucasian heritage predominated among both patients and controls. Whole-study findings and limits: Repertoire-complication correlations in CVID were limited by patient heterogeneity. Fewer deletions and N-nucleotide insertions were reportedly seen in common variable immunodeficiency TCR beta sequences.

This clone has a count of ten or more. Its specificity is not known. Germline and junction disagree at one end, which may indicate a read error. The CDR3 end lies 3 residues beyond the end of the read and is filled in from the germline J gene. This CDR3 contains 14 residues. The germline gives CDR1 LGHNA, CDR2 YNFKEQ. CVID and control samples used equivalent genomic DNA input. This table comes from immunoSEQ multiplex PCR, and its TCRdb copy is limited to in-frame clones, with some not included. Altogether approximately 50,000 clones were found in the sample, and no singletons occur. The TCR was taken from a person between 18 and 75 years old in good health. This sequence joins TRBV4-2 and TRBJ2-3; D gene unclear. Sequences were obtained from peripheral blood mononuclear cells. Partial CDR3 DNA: TGCGCCAGCAGCCTTACGGTTAACACAGATACG. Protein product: CASSLTVNTDT. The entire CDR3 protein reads CASSLTVNTDTQYF.